One and the same sample provided the 27 T cell receptor beta chains below, sequenced in a study of cytomegalovirus exposure and HLA in healthy donors. In the PCR, 60 Vbeta and 13 Jbeta primers were used. Clones were sequenced by immunoSEQ multiplex PCR, and TCRdb holds only the in-frame ones, with some missing. Here the sample spans approximately 70,000 clones, just under 75% being singletons. Source material: PBMCs. The receptor source for this set is a human donor in good health.

The V call is TRBV15, the J call TRBJ2-7; possibly TRBD1 for D (5 bases). Looked up from germline, CDR1 is LNHNV and CDR2 is YYDKDF (reference sequence). Trimming cost V 2 bases and J 3 bases, with 11 bases left between them. The CDR3 spans 14 residues. The DNA for the CDR3 is TGTGCCACCAGCAGATCGGACACCTACTACGAGCAGTACTTC. Translated: CATSRSDTYYEQYF.

The chain joins TRBV2 to TRBJ1-1; maybe TRBD1 (5 bases). Trimming stripped 0 bases from V and 2 bases from J, with 13 bases between. Germline V gene data show CDR1 as SNHLY and CDR2 as FYNNEI. The CDR3 runs to 16 residues. In DNA form, the CDR3 reads TGTGCCAGCAGTGAAGCGTGGGCCCAGGGTAACACTGAAGCTTTCTTT. Protein: CASSEAWAQGNTEAFF.

This clone was detected only once. The V and J genes are TRBV5-6 and TRBJ1-2; tentative D call: TRBD1 (6 bases). The CDR3 is made up of 14 amino acids. The germline V gene encodes CDR1 SGHDT and CDR2 YYEEEE. V gave up 4 bases and J gave up 4 bases, with 14 bases separating them. In DNA form, the CDR3 reads TGTGCCAGCAGCGTCGGGACACCGAGCTATGGCTACACCTTC. It is translated as CASSVGTPSYGYTF.

By sample share, this clone is medium-sized. The CDR3 DNA sequence: TGTGCCAGCAGTGCCCCTCTCGATGAGCAGTTCTTC. It translates to CASSAPLDEQFF. V usage is TRBV25-1 and J usage is TRBJ2-1; D not resolved. V lost 4 bases and J 8 bases, leaving 9 bases between the germline ends. CDR1 is MGHDK, CDR2 SYGVNS, per germline. This CDR3 is built from 12 residues.

The genes are TRBV4-1 and TRBJ2-3; no clear D. CDR3 length: 15 amino acids. Germline CDR1 reads MGHRA; CDR2 reads YSYEKL. Trimming removed 4 bases at V and 0 bases at J, with 11 bases between. The CDR3 nucleotides are TGCGCCAGCAGCCTGCTCCGTACTAGCACAGATACGCAGTATTTT. It translates to CASSLLRTSTDTQYF.

The chain combines TRBV29-1 with TRBJ2-7; D call uncertain. Germline V gene lookup returns CDR1 SQVTM and CDR2 ANQGSEA. CDR3 length: 11 amino acids. V shed 6 bases and J shed 3 bases, with 9 bases lying between them. The CDR3 spells CSVGELYEQYF. In DNA form, the CDR3 reads TGCAGCGTCGGTGAGCTCTACGAGCAGTACTTC.

Note on this clone: The germline gene is not matched at one end of the junction; a read error may be the cause. The chain employs TRBV5-1 and TRBJ2-4, with D possibly being TRBD1 (7 bases). The CDR3 covers 13 residues. Looked up from germline, CDR1 is SGHRS and CDR2 is YFSETQ. CDR3: CASSYDRAGNFFF. CDR3 DNA sequence: TGCGCCAGCAGCTACGACAGGGCGGGGAACTTTTTCTTC.

This chain uses TRBV6-1 with TRBJ1-5; TRBD1 is a possible D gene (5 bases). This CDR3 spans 12 amino acids. Trimming took off 8 bases at V and 6 bases at J, with 11 bases between the two ends. Germline V gene sequence: CDR1 MNHNS, CDR2 SASEGT. CDR3 sequence (DNA): TGTGCCAGCTGGCAGGGAGGTCAGCCCCAGCATTTT. This translates into CASWQGGQPQHF.

The chain links TRBV30 to TRBJ1-5, with D hard to call. Trimming took 0 bases from V and 0 from J, leaving 15 bases between them. The CDR3 extends over 17 amino acids. Germline CDR1 is GTSNPN and CDR2 is SVGIG (reference sequence). CDR3 protein: CAWSVQPMIYSNQPQHF. DNA for the CDR3: TGTGCCTGGAGTGTACAACCGATGATTTATAGCAATCAGCCCCAGCATTTT.

The chain employs TRBV9 and TRBJ2-2, with D maybe TRBD1 (6 bases). This CDR3 is 16 amino acids long. The germline gives CDR1 SGDLS, CDR2 YYNGEE. The germline V and J ends were trimmed by 0 bases and 6 bases, with 15 bases remaining between them. CDR3 in amino acids: CASSVAGASYPGELFF. CDR3 bases: TGTGCCAGCAGCGTAGCAGGGGCTTCCTACCCCGGGGAGCTGTTTTTT.

This chain connects TRBV6-5 to TRBJ1-2; D perhaps matches TRBD1 (5 bases). The germline V gene encodes CDR1 MNHEY and CDR2 SVGAGI. V was trimmed by 5 bases and J by 3 bases, leaving 10 bases between them. The CDR3 sequence is 13 residues long. The CDR3 loop reads CASSIGRDYGYTF. Written as DNA, the CDR3 is TGTGCCAGCAGTATCGGCAGGGACTATGGCTACACCTTC.

In its sample, this clone was seen once. V gene TRBV5-1 combines with J gene TRBJ2-3, with 7 bases lining up with TRBD2. The CDR3 has 17 residues. Per germline, CDR1 SGHRS and CDR2 YFSETQ. Losses at the gene ends were 0 bases for V and 6 bases for J; bases not matched to a gene: 13. Written as DNA, the CDR3 is TGCGCCAGCAGCTTGGAGGCTAGCGGCTCCCTGGGGGATACGCAGTATTTT. Translated: CASSLEASGSLGDTQYF.

This clone showed up just a few times. This chain links TRBV10-2 with TRBJ2-4; TRBD1 aligns across 9 bases. This CDR3 comprises 16 residues. Germline assignment: CDR1 WSHSY and CDR2 SAAADI. V dropped 4 bases and J dropped 7; count of bases not matched to a gene: 11. CDR3 in amino acids: CASSVQGQGGGNIQYF. The CDR3 DNA sequence: TGCGCCAGCAGTGTGCAGGGACAGGGAGGAGGTAACATTCAGTACTTC.

The chain couples TRBV25-1 to TRBJ1-1; TRBD1 might be the D (5 bases). The CDR3 has 16 residues. V was trimmed by 3 bases and J by 0 bases, leaving 14 bases between them. Germline V CDR1 and CDR2: MGHDK, SYGVNS. The CDR3 sequence: CASSDYGEGMNTEAFF. The CDR3 DNA sequence: TGTGCCAGCAGTGATTACGGGGAGGGGATGAACACTGAAGCTTTCTTT.

V usage is TRBV15 and J usage is TRBJ2-7; 13 nucleotides line up with TRBD2. Germline loops: CDR1 LNHNV, CDR2 YYDKDF (reference sequence). J was trimmed by 2 bases and V by 1 base; bases with no gene match: 8. The CDR3 has 18 amino acids. CDR3 protein: CATSRGAGLAGDTYEQYF. As DNA, the CDR3 is TGTGCCACCAGCAGAGGTGCCGGACTAGCGGGAGACACCTACGAGCAGTACTTC.

This chain uses TRBV19 with TRBJ2-1, with 12 bases aligning to TRBD2. Germline assignment: CDR1 LNHDA and CDR2 SQIVND (reference sequence). V dropped 3 bases and J dropped 3; count of bases not matched to a gene: 9. The CDR3 covers 18 residues. CDR3 coding DNA: TGTGCCAGTAGTATTGAAACCTCACTAGCGGGAGGCTACAATGAGCAGTTCTTC. Its translation: CASSIETSLAGGYNEQFF.

The chain carries TRBV2 and TRBJ2-1, with TRBD1 identical over 9 bases. The CDR3 consists of 17 residues. After removal of 4 bases from V and 8 bases from J, the junction contained 15 bases not matched to a gene. Germline values: CDR1 SNHLY, CDR2 FYNNEI. This CDR3 reads CASSVQAAGQGFDEQFF. The CDR3 DNA reads as TGTGCCAGCAGTGTTCAGGCGGCGGGACAGGGTTTCGATGAGCAGTTCTTC.

This clone occurred a few times. The gene calls are TRBV6-1 and TRBJ2-1, with 7 bases that match TRBD1. J was trimmed by 6 bases and V by 6 bases; bases with no gene match: 5. Germline CDR1 is MNHNS and CDR2 is SASEGT. This CDR3 has 13 amino acids. As DNA, the CDR3 is TGTGCCAGCAGGTCGACAGGGTCCAATGAGCAGTTCTTC. It is translated as CASRSTGSNEQFF.

The chain recombines TRBV11-3 with TRBJ1-1; maybe TRBD1 (6 bases). The CDR3 has 16 residues. The V end lost 2 bases, the J end lost 0 bases, and 13 bases lay between the germline ends. Germline lookup yields CDR1 SGHNT and CDR2 YENEEA. The chain's CDR3 is CASSLRGGPLNTEAFF. The CDR3 bases are TGTGCCAGCAGCTTAAGGGGGGGGCCTTTGAACACTGAAGCTTTCTTT. The variable domain in full, with the rest retrieved from reference TRBV11-3 and TRBJ1-1, is EAGVVQSPRYKIIEKKQPVAFWCNPISGHNTLYWYLQNLGQGPELLIRYENEEAVDDSQLPKDRFSAERLKGVDSTLKIQPAELGDSAVYLCASSLRGGPLNTEAFFGQGTRLTVV.

This clone was found a few times. The chain uses TRBV30 and TRBJ1-5; a possible D gene is TRBD1 (5 bases). Germline V lookup: CDR1 GTSNPN, CDR2 SVGIG (reference sequence). The ends were cut back, 4 bases at V and 2 bases at J, with 18 bases in the middle. The length of the CDR3 is 16 residues. CDR3 region: CAWKGGDLTGNQPQHF. CDR3 in DNA: TGTGCCTGGAAGGGCGGGGACTTAACGGGCAATCAGCCCCAGCATTTT.

The CDR3 reads CASSEYRLLQEAFF. CDR3 bases: TGCGCCAGCAGTGAGTACAGACTACTCCAGGAAGCTTTCTTT. This chain uses TRBV10-2 with TRBJ1-1; no clear D. Trimming pared 1 base from V and 8 bases from J, leaving 14 bases between. The CDR3 runs to 14 residues. CDR1 and CDR2 from the germline V gene are WSHSY and SAAADI.

The J gene is TRBJ2-5, the V gene TRBV7-9; 14 bases are a match to TRBD2. Germline V lookup: CDR1 SEHNR, CDR2 FQNEAQ (reference sequence). The CDR3 sequence is 17 residues long. J was trimmed by 4 bases and V by 5 bases; bases with no gene match: 9. The CDR3 sequence is CASSHGLAGGARETQYF. In DNA, the CDR3 is TGTGCCAGCAGCCACGGACTAGCGGGAGGAGCGAGAGAGACCCAGTACTTC.

This sequence joins TRBV2 and TRBJ2-1, with D possibly TRBD1 on 5 matching bases. Germline lookup yields CDR1 SNHLY and CDR2 FYNNEI. V was pared by 4 bases and J by 0 bases, with 7 bases between. The CDR3 length is 14 residues. In DNA, the CDR3 is TGTGCCAGCAGTGTTGACAGCTCCTACAATGAGCAGTTCTTC. Protein product: CASSVDSSYNEQFF.

The gene calls are TRBV19 and TRBJ2-1; D unresolved. Germline V gene data show CDR1 as LNHDA and CDR2 as SQIVND (reference sequence). Deletions cut 2 bases from V and 0 bases from J, with 8 bases between. The CDR3 spans 15 residues. CDR3 DNA sequence: TGTGCCAGTAGTATAATGAGGAGCTCCTACAATGAGCAGTTCTTC. Protein: CASSIMRSSYNEQFF.

V and J are TRBV30 and TRBJ1-1; no reliable D call. The CDR3 is 14 residues long. Per germline, CDR1 GTSNPN and CDR2 SVGIG (reference sequence). V was shortened by 1 base and J by 0 bases, with 9 bases between the two germline ends. The CDR3 here is CAWSAGFLNTEAFF. The DNA for the CDR3 is TGTGCCTGGAGTGCGGGGTTCCTGAACACTGAAGCTTTCTTT.

This clone was seen a few times. The chain has TRBV5-1 and TRBJ1-4, with 8 bases that match TRBD1. In germline, CDR1 is SGHRS, CDR2 YFSETQ. J lost 5 bases, V lost 0 bases, and 0 bases had no gene match. The CDR3 covers 14 residues. CDR3 residues: CASSLGDRNEKLFF. The CDR3 region has the DNA TGCGCCAGCAGCTTGGGGGACAGGAATGAAAAACTGTTTTTT.

This chain links TRBV29-1 with TRBJ1-2; 8 nucleotides line up with TRBD1. From germline, CDR1 is SQVTM and CDR2 ANQGSEA. J gave up 7 bases and V 5 bases, and 6 bases lay outside the gene matches. CDR3 length: 12 residues. CDR3: CSVPGTGGGYTF. Written as DNA, the CDR3 is TGCAGCGTTCCCGGGACAGGAGGTGGCTACACCTTC.